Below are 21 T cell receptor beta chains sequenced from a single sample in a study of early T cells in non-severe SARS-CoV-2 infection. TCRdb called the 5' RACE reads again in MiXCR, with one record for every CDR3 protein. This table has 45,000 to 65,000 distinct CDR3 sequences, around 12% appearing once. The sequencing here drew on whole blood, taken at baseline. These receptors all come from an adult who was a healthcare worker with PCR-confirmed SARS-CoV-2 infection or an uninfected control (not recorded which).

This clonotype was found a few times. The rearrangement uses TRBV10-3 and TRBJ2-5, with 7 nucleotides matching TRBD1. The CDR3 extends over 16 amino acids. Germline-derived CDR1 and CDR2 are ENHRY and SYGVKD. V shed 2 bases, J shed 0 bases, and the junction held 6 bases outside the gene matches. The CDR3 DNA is TGTGCCATCAGTGAGCCCTATGACAGGGACCAAGAGACCCAGTACTTC. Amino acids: CAISEPYDRDQETQYF.

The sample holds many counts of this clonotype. The CDR3 spells CASSLARGAYEQYF. CDR3 DNA sequence: TGTGCCAGCAGCTTAGCTCGGGGGGCCTACGAGCAGTACTTC. V and J are TRBV7-8 and TRBJ2-7; 7 positions match TRBD2. This CDR3 has 14 residues. V gave up 0 bases and J gave up 2 bases; unmatched junction bases: 1. In germline, CDR1 is SGHVS, CDR2 FQNEAQ.

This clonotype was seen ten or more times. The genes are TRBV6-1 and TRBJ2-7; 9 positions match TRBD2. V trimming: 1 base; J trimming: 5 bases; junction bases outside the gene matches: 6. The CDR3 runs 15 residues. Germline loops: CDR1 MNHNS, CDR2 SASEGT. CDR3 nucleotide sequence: TGTGCCAGCAGTGAAGGAGCGGGAGGAGTGGACGAGCAGTACTTC. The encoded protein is CASSEGAGGVDEQYF.

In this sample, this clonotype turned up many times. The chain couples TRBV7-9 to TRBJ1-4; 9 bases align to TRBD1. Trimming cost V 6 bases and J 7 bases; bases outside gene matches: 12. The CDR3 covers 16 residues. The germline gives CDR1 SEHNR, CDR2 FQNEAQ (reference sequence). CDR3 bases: TGTGCCAGCAGGGAAGGCCAGGGACAGGGCTTTGAAAAACTGTTTTTT. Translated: CASREGQGQGFEKLFF. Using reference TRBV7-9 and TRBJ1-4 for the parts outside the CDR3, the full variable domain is DTGVSQNPRHKITKRGQNVTFRCDPISEHNRLYWYRQTLGQGPEFLTYFQNEAQLEKSRLLSDRFSAERPKGSFSTLEIQRTEQGDSAMYLCASREGQGQGFEKLFFGSGTQLSVL.

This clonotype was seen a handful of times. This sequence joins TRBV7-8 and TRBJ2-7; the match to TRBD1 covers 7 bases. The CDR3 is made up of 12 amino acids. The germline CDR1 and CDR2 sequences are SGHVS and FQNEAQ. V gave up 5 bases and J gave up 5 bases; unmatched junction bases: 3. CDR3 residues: CASSPGTDEQYF. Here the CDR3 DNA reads TGTGCCAGCAGCCCGGGGACAGACGAGCAGTACTTC. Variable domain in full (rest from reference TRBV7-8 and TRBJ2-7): GAGVSQSPRYKVAKRGQDVALRCDPISGHVSLFWYQQALGQGPEFLTYFQNEAQLDKSGLPSDRFFAERPEGSVSTLKIQRTQQEDSAVYLCASSPGTDEQYFGPGTRLTVT.

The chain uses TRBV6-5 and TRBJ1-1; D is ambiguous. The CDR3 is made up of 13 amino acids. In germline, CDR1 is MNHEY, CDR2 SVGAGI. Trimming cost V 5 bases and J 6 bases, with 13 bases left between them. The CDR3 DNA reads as TGTGCCAGCAGTCAAACTACCCGTGCTGAAGCTTTCTTT. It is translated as CASSQTTRAEAFF.

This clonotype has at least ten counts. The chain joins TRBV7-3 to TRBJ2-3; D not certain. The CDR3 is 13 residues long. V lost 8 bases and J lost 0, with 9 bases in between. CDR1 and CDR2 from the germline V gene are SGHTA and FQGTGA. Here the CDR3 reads CASRLGSTDTQYF. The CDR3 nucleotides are TGTGCCAGCCGGTTGGGCAGCACAGATACGCAGTATTTT.

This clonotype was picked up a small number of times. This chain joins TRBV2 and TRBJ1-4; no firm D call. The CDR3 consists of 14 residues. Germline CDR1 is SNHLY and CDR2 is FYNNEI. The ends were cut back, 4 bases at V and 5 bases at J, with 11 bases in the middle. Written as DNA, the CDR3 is TGTGCCAGCAGTGCCGGGTTGGCGAATGAAAAACTGTTTTTT. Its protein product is CASSAGLANEKLFF. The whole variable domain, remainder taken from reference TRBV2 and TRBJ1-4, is EPEVTQTPSHQVTQMGQEVILRCVPISNHLYFYWYRQILGQKVEFLVSFYNNEISEKSEIFDDQFSVERPDGSNFTLKIRSTKLEDSAMYFCASSAGLANEKLFFGSGTQLSVL.

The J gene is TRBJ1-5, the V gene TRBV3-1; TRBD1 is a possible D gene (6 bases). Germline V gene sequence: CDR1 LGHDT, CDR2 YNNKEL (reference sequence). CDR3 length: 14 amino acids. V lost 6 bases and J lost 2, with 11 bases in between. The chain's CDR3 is CASSTGLGNQPQHF. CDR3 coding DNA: TGTGCCAGCAGTACAGGGTTAGGCAATCAGCCCCAGCATTTT.

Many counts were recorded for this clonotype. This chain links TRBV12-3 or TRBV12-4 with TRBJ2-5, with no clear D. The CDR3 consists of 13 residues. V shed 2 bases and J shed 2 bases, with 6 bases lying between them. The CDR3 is CASSLLTQETQYF. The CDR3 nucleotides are TGTGCCAGCAGTTTATTGACACAAGAGACCCAGTACTTC.

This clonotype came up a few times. The CDR3: CASSLTGRNEQFF. CDR3 bases: TGTGCCAGCAGTTTAACAGGGAGAAATGAGCAGTTCTTC. The rearrangement uses TRBV28 and TRBJ2-1, with TRBD1 as a possible D gene (6 bases). The germline gives CDR1 MDHEN, CDR2 SYDVKM. The length of the CDR3 is 13 residues. V was shortened by 2 bases and J by 7 bases, with 9 bases between the two germline ends.

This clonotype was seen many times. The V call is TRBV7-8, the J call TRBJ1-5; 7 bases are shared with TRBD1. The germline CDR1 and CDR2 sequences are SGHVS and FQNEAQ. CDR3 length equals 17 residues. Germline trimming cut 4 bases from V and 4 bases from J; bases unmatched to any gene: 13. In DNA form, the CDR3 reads TGTGCCAGCAGCTCTCTACAGGGGATAGCCGGGAATCAGCCCCAGCATTTT. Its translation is CASSSLQGIAGNQPQHF.

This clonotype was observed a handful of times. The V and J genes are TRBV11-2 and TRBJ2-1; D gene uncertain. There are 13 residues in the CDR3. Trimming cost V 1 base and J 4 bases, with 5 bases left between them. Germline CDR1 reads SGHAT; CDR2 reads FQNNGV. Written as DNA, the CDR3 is TGTGCCAGCAGCTTAGTCCAGTACAATGAGCAGTTCTTC. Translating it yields CASSLVQYNEQFF.

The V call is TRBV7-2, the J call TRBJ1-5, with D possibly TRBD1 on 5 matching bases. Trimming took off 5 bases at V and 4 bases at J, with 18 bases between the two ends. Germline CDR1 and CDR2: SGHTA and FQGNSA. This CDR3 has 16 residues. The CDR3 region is CASSPHRSGGNQPQHF. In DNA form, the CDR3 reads TGTGCCAGCAGCCCCCACCGGAGCGGGGGGAATCAGCCCCAGCATTTT.

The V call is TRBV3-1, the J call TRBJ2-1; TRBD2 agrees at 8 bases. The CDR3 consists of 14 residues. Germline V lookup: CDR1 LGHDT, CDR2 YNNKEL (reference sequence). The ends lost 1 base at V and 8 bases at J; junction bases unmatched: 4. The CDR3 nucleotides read TGTGCCAGCAGCCAAGGGCGGGAGGCGGATGAGCAGTTCTTC. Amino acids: CASSQGREADEQFF.

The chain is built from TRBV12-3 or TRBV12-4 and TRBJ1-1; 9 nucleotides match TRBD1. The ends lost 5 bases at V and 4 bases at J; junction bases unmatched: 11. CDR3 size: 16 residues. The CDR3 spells CASSPGTGSGPTEAFF. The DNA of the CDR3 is TGTGCCAGCAGTCCCGGGACAGGGTCGGGGCCCACTGAAGCTTTCTTT.

The DNA for the CDR3 is TGCGCCAGCAGCCAAGTCGCAGGGATCGGCGAGCAGTACTTC. Translation gives CASSQVAGIGEQYF. V usage is TRBV4-3 and J usage is TRBJ2-7; D is possibly TRBD1 (5 bases). Trimming took 1 base from V and 6 from J, leaving 13 bases between them. This CDR3 region has 14 residues. Per the germline V gene, CDR1 is LGHNA and CDR2 is YSLEER.

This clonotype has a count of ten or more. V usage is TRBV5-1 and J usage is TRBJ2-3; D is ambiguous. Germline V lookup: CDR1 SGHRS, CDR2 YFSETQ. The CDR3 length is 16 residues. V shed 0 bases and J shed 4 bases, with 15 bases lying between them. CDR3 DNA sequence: TGCGCCAGCAGCTTGGTGACAACATCCACCTCAGATACGCAGTATTTT. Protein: CASSLVTTSTSDTQYF.

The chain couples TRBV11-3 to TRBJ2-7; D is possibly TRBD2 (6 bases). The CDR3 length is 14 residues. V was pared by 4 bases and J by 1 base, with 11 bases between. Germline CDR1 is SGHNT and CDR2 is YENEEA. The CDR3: CASSYRESSYEQYF. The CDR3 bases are TGTGCCAGCAGCTACCGGGAGAGTTCCTACGAGCAGTACTTC.

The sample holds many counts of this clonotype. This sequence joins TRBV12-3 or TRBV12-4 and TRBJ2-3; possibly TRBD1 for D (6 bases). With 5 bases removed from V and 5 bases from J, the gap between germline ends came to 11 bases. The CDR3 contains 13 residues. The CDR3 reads CASSQLQGDTQYF. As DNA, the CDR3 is TGTGCCAGCAGTCAACTACAGGGAGATACGCAGTATTTT.

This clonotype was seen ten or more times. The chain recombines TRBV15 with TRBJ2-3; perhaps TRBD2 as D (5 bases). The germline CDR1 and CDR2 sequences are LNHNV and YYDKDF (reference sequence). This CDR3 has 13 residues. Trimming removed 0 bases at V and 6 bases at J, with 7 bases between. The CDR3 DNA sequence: TGTGCCACCAGCAGAGATAGAGGGGATACGCAGTATTTT. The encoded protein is CATSRDRGDTQYF. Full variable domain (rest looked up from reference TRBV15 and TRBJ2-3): DAMVIQNPRYQVTQFGKPVTLSCSQTLNHNVMYWYQQKSSQAPKLLFHYYDKDFNNEADTPDNFQSRRPNTSFCFLDIRSPGLGDTAMYLCATSRDRGDTQYFGPGTRLTVL.